Listed below are T cell receptor beta chains from one sample, sequenced in a study of shared clonotypes between healthy human individuals. Repertoires were generated with immunoSEQ multiplex PCR, while TCRdb's copy carries only in-frame clones and drops some. The sample lists millions of clones; about 95% were seen once. Sequencing was carried out using naive CD8+ T cells sorted from blood. The receptors stem from a man between 18 and 35 years old in good health. The CDR3 runs from the conserved cysteine through the conserved F or W. D genes are given only for firm matches. Part of the rows lack a size; the others show once, few, many or a class for expanded clones.

V gene	D gene	clone size	J gene	CDR3 protein	CDR3 DNA
TRBV13	.	.	TRBJ2-1	CASSLRERWDEQFF	TGTGCCAGCAGCTTGCGGGAACGCTGGGATGAGCAGTTCTTC
TRBV5-4	.	.	TRBJ2-7	CASSIRNYEQYF	TGTGCCAGCAGCATCAGGAACTACGAGCAGTACTTC
TRBV5-6	TRBD1	.	TRBJ1-1	CASGTANEAFF	TGTGCCAGCGGGACAGCAAATGAAGCTTTCTTT
TRBV11-3	TRBD1	.	TRBJ2-2	CASSPTGSGELFF	TGTGCCAGCAGCCCGACAGGGTCCGGGGAGCTGTTTTTT
TRBV27	TRBD2	.	TRBJ2-1	CASSLAAGAYNEQFF	TGTGCCAGCAGTTTAGCAGCGGGGGCCTACAATGAGCAGTTCTTC
TRBV19	.	.	TRBJ2-7	CASSIVSTGEQYF	TGTGCCAGTAGTATCGTCTCCACGGGGGAGCAGTACTTC
TRBV6-5	.	once	TRBJ2-3	CASSYTGSTDTQYF	TGTGCCAGCAGTTACACAGGGAGCACAGATACGCAGTATTTT
TRBV6-5	TRBD2	.	TRBJ2-1	CASSSSLLLADNEQFF	TGTGCCAGCAGTTCCTCCTTGTTGCTAGCGGACAATGAGCAGTTCTTC
TRBV7-9	TRBD2	.	TRBJ2-2	CASSDSGKNTGELFF	TGTGCCAGCAGCGATAGCGGGAAAAACACCGGGGAGCTGTTTTTT
TRBV2	TRBD2	.	TRBJ2-1	CASSEWTSGHYNEQFF	TGTGCCAGCAGTGAGTGGACTAGCGGGCATTACAATGAGCAGTTCTTC
TRBV7-6	.	.	TRBJ2-7	CASSSGDLQQYF	TGTGCCAGCAGCTCCGGAGACCTCCAGCAGTACTTC
TRBV5-1	.	.	TRBJ2-3	CASSLAFLSTDTQYF	TGCGCCAGCAGCTTGGCGTTTCTTAGCACAGATACGCAGTATTTT
TRBV7-2	.	.	TRBJ2-1	CASSLVIWGVNEQFF	TGTGCCAGCAGCTTAGTCATTTGGGGGGTTAATGAGCAGTTCTTC
TRBV4-3	.	.	TRBJ2-7	CASSQDEDSTYEQYF	TGCGCCAGCAGCCAAGATGAGGACAGCACCTACGAGCAGTACTTC
TRBV6-1	TRBD2	.	TRBJ2-1	CASSETSGGASFNEQFF	TGTGCCAGCAGTGAGACTAGCGGGGGGGCAAGTTTCAATGAGCAGTTCTTC
TRBV18	.	.	TRBJ1-2	CASSPPLFSTENYGYTF	TGTGCCAGCTCACCACCACTCTTTTCTACAGAGAACTATGGCTACACCTTC
TRBV4-1	.	.	TRBJ1-1	CASSQDPAANTEAFF	TGCGCCAGCAGCCAAGATCCGGCAGCGAACACTGAAGCTTTCTTT
TRBV9	.	.	TRBJ2-1	CASSVAGVYNEQFF	TGTGCCAGCAGCGTAGCAGGGGTCTACAATGAGCAGTTCTTC
TRBV4-1	.	.	TRBJ1-2	CASSQLASQNYGYTF	TGCGCCAGCAGCCAACTAGCATCTCAGAACTATGGCTACACCTTC
TRBV6-6	TRBD2	.	TRBJ2-5	CASSKKREGPIETQYF	TGTGCCAGCAGTAAAAAGCGGGAGGGCCCCATAGAGACCCAGTACTTC
TRBV27	TRBD2	.	TRBJ2-7	CASSLSASGRWSYEQYF	TGTGCCAGCAGTTTATCGGCCAGCGGGAGGTGGTCCTACGAGCAGTACTTC
TRBV7-9	.	.	TRBJ1-1	CASRRREDTEAFF	TGTGCCAGCCGACGGAGGGAGGACACTGAAGCTTTCTTT
TRBV2	.	.	TRBJ1-5	CASSVKNQPQHF	TGTGCCAGCAGTGTTAAGAATCAGCCCCAGCATTTT
TRBV13	.	.	TRBJ2-1	CASSLEAGQGNEQFF	TGTGCCAGCAGCTTAGAGGCGGGGCAGGGGAATGAGCAGTTCTTC
TRBV7-6	TRBD1	.	TRBJ2-7	CASSLKTGGYEQYF	TGTGCCAGCAGCTTAAAAACAGGGGGGTACGAGCAGTACTTC
TRBV4-2	TRBD1	.	TRBJ1-5	CASSQGQTFPGNQPQHF	TGTGCCAGCAGCCAGGGACAGACCTTTCCCGGTAATCAGCCCCAGCATTTT
TRBV4-1	.	.	TRBJ2-5	CASSPLGTGLGEETQYF	TGCGCCAGCAGCCCCCTCGGTACAGGGCTAGGGGAGGAGACCCAGTACTTC
TRBV7-9	TRBD1	once	TRBJ1-1	CASSFSTGGDSEAFF	TGTGCCAGCAGCTTTTCCACAGGGGGCGATTCTGAAGCTTTCTTT
TRBV2	TRBD1	.	TRBJ1-2	CASKGAEVGYTF	TGTGCCAGCAAGGGGGCCGAGGTTGGCTACACCTTC
TRBV13	.	.	TRBJ2-1	CASSLGRVGDEQFF	TGTGCCAGCAGCTTAGGAAGGGTAGGCGATGAGCAGTTCTTC
TRBV9	.	.	TRBJ1-4	CASSASPRVDEKLFF	TGTGCCAGCAGCGCCTCCCCCCGCGTCGATGAAAAACTGTTTTTT
TRBV5-3	TRBD1	.	TRBJ1-1	CARSLDLPGQGSNTEAFF	TGTGCCAGAAGCTTGGATCTACCGGGACAGGGGTCGAACACTGAAGCTTTCTTT
TRBV27	.	.	TRBJ2-7	CASSLGAAYEQYF	TGTGCCAGCAGTTTAGGGGCGGCCTACGAGCAGTACTTC
TRBV4-1	.	.	TRBJ2-1	CASSQDYRAGAHNEQFF	TGCGCCAGCAGCCAAGATTATCGGGCAGGAGCTCACAATGAGCAGTTCTTC
TRBV4-3	TRBD2	.	TRBJ2-3	CASSLWTSGSTDTQYF	TGCGCCAGCAGCCTTTGGACTAGCGGTAGCACAGATACGCAGTATTTT
TRBV28	.	.	TRBJ1-3	CASSLNSLSGNTIYF	TGTGCCAGCAGTTTAAACAGCCTCTCTGGAAACACCATATATTTT
TRBV19	.	.	TRBJ1-1	CASGTYTEAFF	TGTGCCAGTGGAACTTACACTGAAGCTTTCTTT
TRBV27	.	.	TRBJ2-7	CASGLTYEQYF	TGTGCCAGCGGACTGACTTACGAGCAGTACTTC
TRBV4-1	.	.	TRBJ2-1	CASSLMLYNEQFF	TGCGCCAGCAGCTTGATGCTTTACAATGAGCAGTTCTTC
TRBV6-1	.	few	TRBJ1-1	CASSGGTWNTEAFF	TGTGCCAGCTCTGGGGGAACTTGGAACACTGAAGCTTTCTTT
TRBV27	.	once	TRBJ2-7	CATLGPGQGGYEQYF	TGTGCCACCTTAGGCCCCGGGCAGGGGGGATACGAGCAGTACTTC
TRBV25-1	TRBD2	.	TRBJ2-5	CASSENLAGEETQYF	TGTGCCAGCAGTGAGAATCTAGCGGGGGAAGAGACCCAGTACTTC
TRBV7-9	.	.	TRBJ1-2	CASSLGDGAVYGYTF	TGTGCCAGCAGCTTAGGAGACGGTGCTGTTTATGGCTACACCTTC
TRBV6-5	.	.	TRBJ2-1	CASKRLATAYNEQFF	TGTGCCAGCAAACGCCTCGCGACTGCCTACAATGAGCAGTTCTTC
TRBV28	.	.	TRBJ2-7	CASSSSEWYEQYF	TGTGCCAGCAGTAGTAGCGAGTGGTACGAGCAGTACTTC
TRBV4-1	TRBD1	.	TRBJ2-7	CASSQEGQGNFYEQYF	TGCGCCAGCAGCCAAGAGGGACAGGGGAACTTCTACGAGCAGTACTTC
TRBV11-2	TRBD2	.	TRBJ2-5	CASRGSSGGPPGETQYF	TGTGCCAGCAGAGGTTCTAGCGGGGGCCCGCCGGGGGAGACCCAGTACTTC
TRBV6-5	.	few	TRBJ1-2	CASSYSLTGIDYGYTF	TGTGCCAGCAGTTACTCCCTGACGGGGATCGACTATGGCTACACCTTC
TRBV7-9	.	.	TRBJ2-7	CASSLGETFSYEQYF	TGTGCCAGCAGCCTAGGAGAGACCTTCTCCTACGAGCAGTACTTC
TRBV6-5	TRBD1	.	TRBJ2-1	CASRDGTVLDNEQFF	TGTGCCAGCAGAGACGGGACAGTTCTCGACAATGAGCAGTTCTTC
TRBV13	TRBD2	.	TRBJ2-4	CASSLAVAGGPANIQYF	TGTGCCAGCAGCTTGGCCGTAGCGGGAGGGCCGGCAAACATTCAGTACTTC
TRBV15	TRBD1	.	TRBJ2-2	CATSTDRDNTGELFF	TGTGCCACCAGCACGGACAGGGACAACACCGGGGAGCTGTTTTTT
TRBV6-5	.	.	TRBJ2-2	CASSYLAVTGELFF	TGTGCCAGCAGTTACCTCGCAGTCACCGGGGAGCTGTTTTTT
TRBV10-2	.	.	TRBJ2-5	CASSEIAYPGETQYF	TGCGCCAGCAGTGAAATCGCGTACCCGGGGGAGACCCAGTACTTC
TRBV7-2	TRBD2	.	TRBJ2-5	CASRLGVAGLQETQYF	TGTGCCAGCAGATTAGGGGTAGCGGGACTACAAGAGACCCAGTACTTC
TRBV7-9	.	.	TRBJ2-5	CASSLVGDQVETQYF	TGTGCCAGCAGCTTAGTAGGGGACCAAGTAGAGACCCAGTACTTC
TRBV6-5	TRBD1	once	TRBJ1-1	CASSAQGQVNTEAFF	TGTGCCAGCAGTGCCCAGGGACAGGTGAACACTGAAGCTTTCTTT
TRBV7-9	TRBD1	.	TRBJ1-1	CASSIDTGADTEAFF	TGTGCCAGCAGTATAGACACAGGGGCGGACACTGAAGCTTTCTTT
TRBV4-1	.	.	TRBJ2-7	CASSQSGGSYEQYF	TGCGCCAGCAGCCAGAGCGGTGGCTCCTACGAGCAGTACTTC